These T cell receptor beta chains were read from a single sample in a study of blood T cell repertoires in COVID-19. Clones were sequenced by immunoSEQ multiplex PCR, and TCRdb holds only the in-frame ones, with some missing. The sample includes fewer than 250,000 clones, roughly 84% of them seen just once. Specimen: peripheral blood. Source of these receptors: a man aged 25-45 years with active or convalescent COVID-19. Both conserved end residues are part of each CDR3. Fields, in order: D gene, J gene, clone size, V gene, CDR3 protein, CDR3 DNA. A D gene is named only where the DNA matches it firmly. Size values are once, few and many counts, or a class for expanded clones, and some rows have none.

d_call: NA
j_call: TRBJ2-5
clone_size: NA
v_call: TRBV29-1
cdr3_aa: CSVEDHKGQETQYF
cdr3_nt: TGCAGCGTTGAAGATCATAAGGGGCAAGAGACCCAGTACTTC

d_call: TRBD1
j_call: TRBJ2-5
clone_size: NA
v_call: TRBV5-4
cdr3_aa: CASSSGQGVTQYF
cdr3_nt: TGTGCCAGCAGCTCGGGACAGGGGGTAACCCAGTACTTC

d_call: NA
j_call: TRBJ1-2
clone_size: NA
v_call: TRBV4-1
cdr3_aa: CASSQQGNYGYTF
cdr3_nt: TGCGCCAGCAGCCAACAGGGTAACTATGGCTACACCTTC

d_call: TRBD2
j_call: TRBJ2-3
clone_size: many
v_call: TRBV6-4
cdr3_aa: CASSEGGGATDTQYF
cdr3_nt: TGTGCCAGCAGTGAAGGCGGGGGGGCCACAGATACGCAGTATTTT

d_call: TRBD2
j_call: TRBJ2-3
clone_size: NA
v_call: TRBV4-3
cdr3_aa: CASSQFAGGRRTDTQYF
cdr3_nt: TGCGCCAGCAGCCAATTCGCGGGGGGGCGTCGCACAGATACGCAGTATTTT

d_call: NA
j_call: TRBJ2-2
clone_size: NA
v_call: TRBV18
cdr3_aa: CASSGTPGELFF
cdr3_nt: TGTGCCAGCTCAGGCACCCCCGGGGAGCTGTTTTTT

d_call: NA
j_call: TRBJ1-1
clone_size: once
v_call: TRBV28
cdr3_aa: CASSLSWTVEAFF
cdr3_nt: TGTGCCAGCAGTTTGTCTTGGACAGTTGAAGCTTTCTTT

d_call: NA
j_call: TRBJ1-5
clone_size: NA
v_call: TRBV27
cdr3_aa: CASRALQGTQPQHF
cdr3_nt: TGTGCCAGCAGGGCCTTGCAGGGGACTCAGCCCCAGCATTTT

d_call: TRBD1
j_call: TRBJ2-2
clone_size: NA
v_call: TRBV6-5
cdr3_aa: CASSPNPTGGLIQFF
cdr3_nt: TGTGCCAGCAGCCCAAATCCTACAGGGGGCCTCATACAGTTTTTT

d_call: TRBD2
j_call: TRBJ2-1
clone_size: NA
v_call: TRBV30
cdr3_aa: CAWTSGGAYNEQFF
cdr3_nt: TGTGCCTGGACTAGCGGGGGGGCCTACAATGAGCAGTTCTTC